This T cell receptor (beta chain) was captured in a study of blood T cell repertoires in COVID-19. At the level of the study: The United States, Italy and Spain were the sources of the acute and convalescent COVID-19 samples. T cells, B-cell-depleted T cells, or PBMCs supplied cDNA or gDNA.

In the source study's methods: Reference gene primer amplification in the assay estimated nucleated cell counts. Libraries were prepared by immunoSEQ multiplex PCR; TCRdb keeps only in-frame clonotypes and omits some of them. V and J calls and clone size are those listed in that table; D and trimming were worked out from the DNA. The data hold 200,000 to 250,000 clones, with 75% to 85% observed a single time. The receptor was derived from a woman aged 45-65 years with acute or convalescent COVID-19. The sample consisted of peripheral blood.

CDR3 region: CSASRGDEAFF. CDR3 DNA sequence: TGCAGTGCTAGCAGGGGAGATGAAGCTTTCTTT. The chain has TRBV20-1 and TRBJ1-1; tentative D call: TRBD1 (6 bases). This CDR3 has 11 residues. Germline CDR1 reads DFQATT; CDR2 reads SNEGSKA (reference sequence). Deletions cut 3 bases from V and 7 bases from J, with 9 bases between.